Shown below are 24 T cell receptor beta chains from a single sample sequenced in a study of OX40 agonist ivuxolimab in advanced cancers. This table comes from immunoSEQ multiplex PCR, and its TCRdb copy is limited to in-frame clones, with some not included. Of tens of thousands of clones in the sample, approximately 90% are singletons; the top ten hold 4% to 5%. The sequenced sample was CD4+ or CD8+ T cells sorted from blood, obtained in a trial of the OX40 agonist ivuxolimab. These receptors all come from an adult with an advanced solid tumor such as melanoma, head and neck, liver or kidney cancer.

The chain recombines TRBV7-8 with TRBJ1-5, with D possibly being TRBD1 (6 bases). Deletions cut 1 base from V and 0 bases from J, with 7 bases between. There are 15 residues in the CDR3. In germline, CDR1 is SGHVS, CDR2 FQNEAQ. The CDR3 DNA is TGTGCCAGCAGCTTAGTCAGGGGTAGCAATCAGCCCCAGCATTTT. Translating it yields CASSLVRGSNQPQHF.

V and J are TRBV7-9 and TRBJ2-1; D is undetermined. Trimming took off 8 bases at V and 8 bases at J, with 10 bases between the two ends. CDR3 length: 11 amino acids. CDR1 is SEHNR and CDR2 is FQNEAQ in the germline V gene (reference sequence). The CDR3 DNA reads as TGTGCCAGCGGCCCGGTGTATGAGCAGTTCTTC. The encoded protein is CASGPVYEQFF.

This chain uses TRBV6-6 with TRBJ2-7; TRBD2 matches at 8 bases. Unmatched junction bases numbered 7, after V lost 5 bases and J lost 7 bases. The CDR3 is made up of 13 amino acids. Germline V CDR1 and CDR2: MNHNY, SVGAGI (reference sequence). The CDR3 loop is CASSRAGAVEQYV. In DNA, the CDR3 is TGTGCCAGCAGTCGAGCGGGGGCAGTAGAGCAGTACGTC.

The chain recombines TRBV6-5 with TRBJ2-7; D possibly uses TRBD1 or TRBD2 (6 bases each). In germline, CDR1 is MNHEY, CDR2 SVGAGI. The CDR3 has 14 amino acids. The V gene lost 5 bases and the J gene lost 7 bases, with 18 bases spanning the gap. The CDR3 nucleotides are TGTGCCAGCAGTGCGGGACAAGGGGTTGGGGAGCAGTACTTC. Its protein product is CASSAGQGVGEQYF.

V is TRBV10-3 and J is TRBJ1-5, with TRBD1 matching over 9 bases. Germline lookup yields CDR1 ENHRY and CDR2 SYGVKD. This CDR3 region has 14 residues. Trimming removed 3 bases from V and 7 bases from J; junction bases left unmatched: 4. The CDR3 reads CAISEQGAGQPQHF. The CDR3 coding sequence is TGTGCCATCAGTGAACAGGGGGCGGGCCAGCCCCAGCATTTT.

The V gene is TRBV6-5, the J gene TRBJ1-4; D is perhaps TRBD1 (5 bases). Germline V gene data show CDR1 as MNHEY and CDR2 as SVGAGI. CDR3 length equals 14 residues. V was shortened by 5 bases and J by 2 bases, with 9 bases between the two germline ends. The CDR3 loop reads CASSLTVTNEKLFF. Here the CDR3 DNA reads TGTGCCAGCAGTCTGACAGTCACTAATGAAAAACTGTTTTTT.

The J gene is TRBJ2-7, the V gene TRBV18; 9 nucleotides align to TRBD1. In germline, CDR1 is KGHSH, CDR2 LQKENI. Unmatched junction bases numbered 2, after V lost 2 bases and J lost 3 bases. The CDR3 spans 14 residues. CDR3: CASSPGTGIYEQYV. DNA for the CDR3: TGTGCCAGCTCACCAGGGACAGGGATCTACGAGCAGTACGTC.

This clone was counted once. The V and J genes are TRBV18 and TRBJ2-7, with unresolved D. The CDR3 extends over 15 amino acids. CDR1 is KGHSH and CDR2 is LQKENI in the germline V gene. Trimming cost V 6 bases and J 2 bases, with 17 bases left between them. The CDR3 here is CASSRTPGLTYEQYF. Written as DNA, the CDR3 is TGTGCCAGCTCCCGAACCCCGGGCCTGACCTACGAGCAGTACTTC.

The chain recombines TRBV29-1 with TRBJ1-1; D is unresolved. CDR1 is SQVTM, CDR2 ANQGSEA, per germline. The CDR3 consists of 11 residues. Trimming removed 3 bases from V and 0 bases from J, with 2 bases in between. Written as DNA, the CDR3 is TGCAGCGTTGAGGTGAACACTGAAGCTTTCTTT. Translated: CSVEVNTEAFF.

The chain joins TRBV9 to TRBJ1-2; maybe TRBD1 (6 bases). The CDR3 consists of 16 residues. Looked up from germline, CDR1 is SGDLS and CDR2 is YYNGEE. Trimming stripped 0 bases from V and 0 bases from J, with 12 bases between. The CDR3 coding sequence is TGTGCCAGCAGCGTAGCCGGGGGCCTAGCTAACTATGGCTACACCTTC. Amino acids: CASSVAGGLANYGYTF.

The V and J genes are TRBV27 and TRBJ2-1; 14 nucleotides agree with TRBD2. The trim removed 5 bases at V and 12 bases at J, leaving 12 bases unmatched. Germline CDR1 is MNHEY and CDR2 is SMNVEV (reference sequence). CDR3 length: 16 residues. The CDR3 DNA reads as TGTGCCAGCAGTCCCCTCGGGACTAGCGGGAGTTTCGGGCAGTTCTTC. Its protein product is CASSPLGTSGSFGQFF.

J is TRBJ2-2 and V is TRBV29-1; TRBD1 is a possible D gene (5 bases). Germline CDR1 is SQVTM and CDR2 is ANQGSEA. V was trimmed by 8 bases and J by 8 bases, leaving 12 bases between them. CDR3 length: 11 residues. The CDR3 nucleotides read TGCAGCACCAGGGCTGGGGGGGAGCTGTTTTTT. Translated, it gives CSTRAGGELFF.

This clone was detected only a few times. The sample carries other DNA sequences with the same CDR3. This chain links TRBV5-4 with TRBJ2-5; D is perhaps TRBD1 (6 bases). The CDR3 totals 14 residues. Germline V gives CDR1 SGHNT, CDR2 YYREEE (reference sequence). Trimming took off 0 bases at V and 3 bases at J, with 9 bases between the two ends. The CDR3 region has the DNA TGTGCCAGCAGCTTGGGGACAGCAGAAGAGACCCAGTACTTC. Amino acid sequence: CASSLGTAEETQYF.

The V and J genes are TRBV5-6 and TRBJ1-6; the D gene is possibly TRBD1 (6 bases). Trimming cost V 0 bases and J 3 bases, with 13 bases left between them. This CDR3 contains 17 residues. The V gene's germline CDR1 is SGHDT and CDR2 YYEEEE. The CDR3 loop reads CASSLGTEYFYNSPLHF. CDR3 sequence (DNA): TGTGCCAGCAGCTTGGGGACAGAATACTTCTATAATTCACCCCTCCACTTT.

This clone was seen once. The rearrangement joins TRBV6-5 to TRBJ1-6, with 7 bases that match TRBD1. This CDR3 contains 14 residues. Trimming at V came to 2 bases and at J to 10 bases, leaving 5 bases not matched to a gene. Germline values: CDR1 MNHEY, CDR2 SVGAGI. DNA for the CDR3: TGTGCCAGCAGTTACGGGCAGGGGGTATCACCCCTCCACTTT. This translates into CASSYGQGVSPLHF.

The V and J genes are TRBV9 and TRBJ2-3, with D possibly TRBD1 on 6 matching bases. Trimming removed 4 bases from V and 4 bases from J, with 13 bases in between. The CDR3 totals 14 residues. CDR1 SGDLS and CDR2 YYNGEE come from the germline V gene. The CDR3 is CASSTDSGADTQYF. CDR3 DNA: TGTGCCAGCAGCACGGACAGTGGAGCAGATACGCAGTATTTT.

CDR3 residues: CASTERGSTDTQYF. The CDR3 nucleotides are TGTGCCAGCACCGAGCGGGGGAGCACAGATACGCAGTATTTT. This rearrangement joins TRBV27 to TRBJ2-3; TRBD2 aligns across 8 bases. The CDR3 consists of 14 residues. The V gene's germline CDR1 is MNHEY and CDR2 SMNVEV (reference sequence). V dropped 7 bases and J dropped 0; count of bases not matched to a gene: 3.

The genes are TRBV19 and TRBJ2-1, with a possible D match to TRBD1 (6 bases). V gave up 6 bases and J gave up 6 bases, with 27 bases separating them. Germline V CDR1 and CDR2: LNHDA, SQIVND (reference sequence). This CDR3 contains 18 residues. CDR3 nucleotide sequence: TGTGCCAGTAGAAAGAACTCGTGGGGGACACTCACGGGCAATGAGCAGTTCTTC. Residues: CASRKNSWGTLTGNEQFF.

The chain recombines TRBV7-9 with TRBJ2-3, with 9 bases matching TRBD1. Germline V lookup: CDR1 SEHNR, CDR2 FQNEAQ (reference sequence). This CDR3 region has 16 residues. V was pared by 5 bases and J by 4 bases, with 10 bases of the junction left unmatched. CDR3 nucleotides: TGTGCCAGCAGCCCCTATACAGGGGGCAGGTCAGATACGCAGTATTTT. It is translated as CASSPYTGGRSDTQYF.

In its sample, this clone was seen a few times. The CDR3 sequence is CASSQAHQNTEAFF. CDR3 bases: TGCGCCAGCAGCCAAGCACACCAGAACACTGAAGCTTTCTTT. This rearrangement joins TRBV4-1 to TRBJ1-1, with D uncertain. V was trimmed by 1 base and J by 1 base, leaving 7 bases between them. This CDR3 region has 14 residues. The V gene's germline CDR1 is MGHRA and CDR2 YSYEKL.

The chain combines TRBV4-3 with TRBJ2-5; the match to TRBD2 covers 10 bases. This CDR3 is built from 18 residues. V shed 1 base, J shed 5 bases, and the junction held 13 bases outside the gene matches. The germline V gene encodes CDR1 LGHNA and CDR2 YSLEER. CDR3 sequence: CASSQGISSGRAWETQYF. The CDR3 DNA follows: TGCGCCAGCAGCCAAGGGATCTCGAGCGGGAGGGCTTGGGAGACCCAGTACTTC.

The chain employs TRBV7-9 and TRBJ2-5; maybe TRBD1 (5 bases). The CDR3 is 13 amino acids. The germline V gene encodes CDR1 SEHNR and CDR2 FQNEAQ (reference sequence). V lost 3 bases to trimming and J lost 2 bases, with 7 bases between them. The CDR3 protein is CASSLTEQETQYF. The CDR3 DNA follows: TGTGCCAGCAGCTTGACAGAACAAGAGACCCAGTACTTC.

This chain joins TRBV5-5 and TRBJ2-1; TRBD2 matches at 15 bases. CDR3 length: 16 residues. Germline lookup yields CDR1 SGHKS and CDR2 YYEKEE (reference sequence). V gave up 4 bases and J gave up 4 bases; unmatched junction bases: 3. DNA of the CDR3: TGTGCCAGCAGCCACGGACTAGCGGGAGGGTACAATGAGCAGTTCTTC. It specifies CASSHGLAGGYNEQFF.

The rearrangement links TRBV7-2 to TRBJ1-1; no reliable D call. The CDR3 covers 15 residues. Germline V gene data show CDR1 as SGHTA and CDR2 as FQGNSA. Trimming stripped 1 base from V and 4 bases from J, with 13 bases between. Here the CDR3 reads CASSLGRRLFTEAFF. The DNA of the CDR3 is TGTGCCAGCAGCTTAGGTCGGAGGCTTTTCACTGAAGCTTTCTTT.